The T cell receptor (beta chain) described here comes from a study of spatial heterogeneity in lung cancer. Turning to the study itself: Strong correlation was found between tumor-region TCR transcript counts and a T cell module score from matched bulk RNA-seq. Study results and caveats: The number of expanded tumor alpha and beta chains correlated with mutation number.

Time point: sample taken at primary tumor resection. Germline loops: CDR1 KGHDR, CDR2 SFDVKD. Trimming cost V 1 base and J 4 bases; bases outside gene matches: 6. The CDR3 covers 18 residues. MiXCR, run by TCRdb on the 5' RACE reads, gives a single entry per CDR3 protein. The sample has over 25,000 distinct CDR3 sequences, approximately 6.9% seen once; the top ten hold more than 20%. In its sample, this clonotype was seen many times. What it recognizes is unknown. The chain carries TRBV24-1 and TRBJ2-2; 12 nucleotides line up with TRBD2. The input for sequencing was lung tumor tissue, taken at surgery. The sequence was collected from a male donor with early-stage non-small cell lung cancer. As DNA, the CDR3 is TGTGCCACCAGTGATTTTCTCGGACTAGCGGGGAGCACCGGGGAGCTGTTTTTT. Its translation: CATSDFLGLAGSTGELFF.